Reported below is one T cell receptor (beta chain). This clonotype has ten or more counts. Its specific antigen is unknown. Base quality data are lacking; no much larger clone is found one base away. The source of the sample is a study of Graves' ophthalmopathy and Graves' hyperthyroidism (dated by TCRdb to the late 2010s). For the study in its entirety: Peripheral blood was collected before any treatment was given, at the time of initial diagnosis. The study used signatures of the TCR beta repertoire to tell Graves' ophthalmopathy apart from Graves' hyperthyroidism and to predict which patients would progress to ophthalmopathy. In total, 135 blood samples were TCR-sequenced: 43 ophthalmopathy, roughly 80 hyperthyroidism and roughly 17 hyperthyroidism-to-ophthalmopathy patients. To explore V-J signatures distinguishing ophthalmopathy from hyperthyroidism, a discovery set of around 97 patients (around 42 ophthalmopathy, 57 stable hyperthyroidism) was enrolled. An independent validation cohort was composed of some 19 hyperthyroidism patients and approximately 15 patients who later progressed from hyperthyroidism to ophthalmopathy. In more than five hyperthyroidism patients, the T-cell repertoires found in thyroid tissue were compared with those found in blood. Following sample collection, hyperthyroidism patients were given methimazole at a starting dose of 30 mg daily, and ophthalmopathy patients were given high-dose intravenous methylprednisolone. The roughly 91 discovery patients were randomly divided into training and test sets at a 7:3 ratio.

Broad study findings and their caveats: In cross-validation, the 13-signature model distinguished ophthalmopathy from stable hyperthyroidism with nearly 90% sensitivity and approximately 81% specificity, and in the test set the corresponding values were roughly 80% and 75%. Sample size was not statistically predetermined, and group allocation was not concealed from the investigators. In validation, the model predicted ophthalmopathy progression with nearly 71% sensitivity and 72.22% specificity; some 13 predicted patients were CT-confirmed with GO in a median of approximately 6.2 months. Most expanded thyroid clonotypes with frequency above 0.001 were also detected in blood, suggesting blood repertoires may reflect the thyroid immune response.

For repertoire sequencing, the TCR beta CDR3 regions were amplified from RNA transcripts. A first-round RT-PCR used HTBI primers with the Qiagen OneStep RT-PCR kit, followed by a second-round multiplex PCR, size selection and purification. The libraries underwent paired-end sequencing with 100 bp reads on an Illumina HiSeq2000. In the source study's methods: SOAPnuke was used to process the reads, throwing out any read that had adapters, had uncalled bases, had a mean Phred below 15, or lacked an exact constant-primer or identifier match. COPE v1.2.5 was used to merge the high-quality paired reads. Clonotypes were defined as unique nucleotide sequences and were aligned to IMGT TRB V, D and J references using MiTCR v1.1. Analysis was restricted to V-J combinations with a frequency above 0.0001, which covered about 99% of repertoires. For each V-J combination, a TCR clonal expansion and chaos score was defined as the ratio of F50 clonal expansion to chaos observed in the TCRdist matrix. Welch's t-statistics and random forest were used to reduce features to about a dozen V-J combinations, which were fed into a naive Bayes classifier. The Morisita-Horn index was used to measure how similar the thyroid and blood repertoires were. TCRdb reanalyzed the raw reads on its own, using fastp at Q25 for trimming and MiXCR for clone calling, and kept in-frame beta chains. Merged by CDR3 protein, the rows form single entries marked with the most common genes and DNA. Clone size and V and J calls follow TCRdb, not the original study. Across this sample there are about 400,000 distinct CDR3 sequences, with about 18% seen only once. The top ten clones comprise around 1.4% of the sample.

The germline V gene yields MNHEY for CDR1 and SVGAGI for CDR2. The CDR3 has 12 amino acids, counting the end cysteine and phenylalanine. This entry keeps only the CDR3 DNA: 36 bases, framed from base 1. The V and J ends are trimmed by 4 bases and 3 bases, leaving 6 bases between them. Ophthalmopathy patients had moderately to severely active disease, Clinical Activity Score of at least 3, NOSPECS grade of at least 4, and disease duration under 3 months. Patients with other autoimmune diseases, uncontrolled infections, pregnancy or lactation were excluded. Clinical symptoms, serum thyroxine, TRAb, thyroid ultrasound and orbital computed tomography formed the basis of the diagnosis. Ficoll-Paque density gradient centrifugation was used to isolate PBMCs from approximately 10 ml of fresh peripheral blood. Total RNA was extracted with Trizol reagent and quality-checked on an Agilent 2100 Bioanalyzer.

The rearrangement joined TRBV6-5 to TRBJ1-1, with an unclear D gene assignment. This receptor was taken from a woman aged 18-35 years with Graves' ophthalmopathy. Donor details come from another sample of the same person, matched by shared clones. The specimen sequenced was peripheral blood. The CDR3: CASSSSDTEAFF. The DNA reads TGTGCCAGCAGTTCCAGTGACACTGAAGCTTTCTTT.